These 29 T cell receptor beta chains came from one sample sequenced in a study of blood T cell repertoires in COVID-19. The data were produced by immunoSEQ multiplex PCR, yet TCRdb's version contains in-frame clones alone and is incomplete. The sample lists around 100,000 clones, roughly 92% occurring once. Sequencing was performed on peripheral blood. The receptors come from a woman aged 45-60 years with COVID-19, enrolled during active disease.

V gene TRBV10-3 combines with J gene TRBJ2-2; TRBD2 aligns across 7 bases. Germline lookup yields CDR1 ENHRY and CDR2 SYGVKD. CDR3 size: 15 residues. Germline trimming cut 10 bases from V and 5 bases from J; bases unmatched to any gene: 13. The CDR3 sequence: CATTGGGGGTGELFF. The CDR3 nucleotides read TGTGCCACCACCGGCGGCGGGGGAGGAACCGGGGAGCTGTTTTTT.

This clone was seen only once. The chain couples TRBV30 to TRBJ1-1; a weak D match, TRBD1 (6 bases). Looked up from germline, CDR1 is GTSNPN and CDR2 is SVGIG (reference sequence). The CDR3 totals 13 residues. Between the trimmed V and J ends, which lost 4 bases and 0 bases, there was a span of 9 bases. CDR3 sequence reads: CAWTGDMNTEAFF. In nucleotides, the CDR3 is TGTGCCTGGACAGGGGACATGAACACTGAAGCTTTCTTT.

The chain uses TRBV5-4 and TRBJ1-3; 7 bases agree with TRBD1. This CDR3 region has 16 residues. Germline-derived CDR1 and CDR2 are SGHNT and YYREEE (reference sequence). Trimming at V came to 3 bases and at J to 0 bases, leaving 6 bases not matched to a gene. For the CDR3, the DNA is TGTGCCAGCAGCTCGGGACAGTCCTACTCTGGAAACACCATATATTTT. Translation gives CASSSGQSYSGNTIYF.

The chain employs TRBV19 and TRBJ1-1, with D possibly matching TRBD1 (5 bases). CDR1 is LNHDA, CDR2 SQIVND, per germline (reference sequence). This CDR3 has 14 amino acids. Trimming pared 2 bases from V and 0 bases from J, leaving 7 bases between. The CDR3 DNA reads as TGTGCCAGTAGTATATCAGGGATGAACACTGAAGCTTTCTTT. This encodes CASSISGMNTEAFF.

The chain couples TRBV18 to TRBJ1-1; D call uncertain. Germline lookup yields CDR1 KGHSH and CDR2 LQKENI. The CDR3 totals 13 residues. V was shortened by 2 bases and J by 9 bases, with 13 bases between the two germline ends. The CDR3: CASSPTRTAKAFF. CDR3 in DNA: TGTGCCAGCTCACCAACTAGGACCGCGAAAGCTTTCTTT.

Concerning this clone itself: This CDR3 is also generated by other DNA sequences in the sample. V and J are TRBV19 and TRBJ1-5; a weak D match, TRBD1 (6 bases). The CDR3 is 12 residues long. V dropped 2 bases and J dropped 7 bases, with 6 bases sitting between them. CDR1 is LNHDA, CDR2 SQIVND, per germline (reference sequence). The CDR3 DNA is TGTGCCAGTAGTATAAGGGGGCAGCCCCAGCATTTT. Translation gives CASSIRGQPQHF.

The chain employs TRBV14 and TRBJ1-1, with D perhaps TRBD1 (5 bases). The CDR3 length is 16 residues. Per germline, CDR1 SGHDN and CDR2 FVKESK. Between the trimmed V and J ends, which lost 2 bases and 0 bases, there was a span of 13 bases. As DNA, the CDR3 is TGTGCCAGCAGCCAACTGCCGGGACTCATGAACACTGAAGCTTTCTTT. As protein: CASSQLPGLMNTEAFF.

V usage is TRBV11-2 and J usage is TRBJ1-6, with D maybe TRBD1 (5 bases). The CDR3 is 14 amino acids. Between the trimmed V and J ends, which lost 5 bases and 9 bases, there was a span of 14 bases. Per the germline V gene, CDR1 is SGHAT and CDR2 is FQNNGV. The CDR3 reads CASSPQRGGSPLHF. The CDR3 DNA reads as TGTGCCAGCAGCCCACAAAGGGGAGGTTCACCCCTCCACTTT.

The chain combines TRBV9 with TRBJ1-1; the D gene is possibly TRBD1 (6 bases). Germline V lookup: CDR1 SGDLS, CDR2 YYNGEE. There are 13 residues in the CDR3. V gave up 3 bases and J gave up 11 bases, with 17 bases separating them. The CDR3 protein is CASSAKQGSGAFF. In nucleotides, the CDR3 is TGTGCCAGCAGCGCCAAACAGGGTTCCGGGGCTTTCTTT.

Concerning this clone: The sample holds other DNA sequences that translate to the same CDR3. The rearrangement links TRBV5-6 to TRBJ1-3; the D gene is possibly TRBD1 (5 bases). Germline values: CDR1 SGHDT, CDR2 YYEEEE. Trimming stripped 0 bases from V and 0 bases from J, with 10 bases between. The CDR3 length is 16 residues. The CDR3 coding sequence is TGTGCCAGCAGCTTGGTCAGGGTCAGCTCTGGAAACACCATATATTTT. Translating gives CASSLVRVSSGNTIYF.

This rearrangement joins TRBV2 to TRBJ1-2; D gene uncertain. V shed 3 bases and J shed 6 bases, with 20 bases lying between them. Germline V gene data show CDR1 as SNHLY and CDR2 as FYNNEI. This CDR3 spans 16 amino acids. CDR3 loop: CASSDAFWRAAHGYTF. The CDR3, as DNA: TGTGCCAGCAGTGATGCTTTTTGGAGGGCGGCCCATGGCTACACCTTC.

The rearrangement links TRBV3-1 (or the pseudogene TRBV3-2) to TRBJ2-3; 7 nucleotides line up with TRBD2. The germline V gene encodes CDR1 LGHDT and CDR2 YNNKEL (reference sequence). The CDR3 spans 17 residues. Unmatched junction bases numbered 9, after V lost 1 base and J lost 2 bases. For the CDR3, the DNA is TGTGCCAGCAGCCAAGTTCGGGACTACCTCTACACAGATACGCAGTATTTT. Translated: CASSQVRDYLYTDTQYF.

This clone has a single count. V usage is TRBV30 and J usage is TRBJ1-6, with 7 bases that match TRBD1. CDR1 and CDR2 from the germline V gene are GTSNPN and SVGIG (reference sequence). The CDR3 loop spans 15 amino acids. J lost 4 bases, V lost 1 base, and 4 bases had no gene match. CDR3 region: CAWSAGTAYNSPLHF. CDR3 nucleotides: TGTGCCTGGAGTGCCGGGACAGCGTATAATTCACCCCTCCACTTT.

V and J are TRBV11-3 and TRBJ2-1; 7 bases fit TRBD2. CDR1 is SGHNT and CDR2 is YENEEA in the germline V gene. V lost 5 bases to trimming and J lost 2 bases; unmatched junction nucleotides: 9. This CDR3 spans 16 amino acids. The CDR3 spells CASSPPGGSPYNEQFF. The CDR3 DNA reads TGTGCCAGCAGCCCTCCCGGGGGGTCCCCCTACAATGAGCAGTTCTTC.

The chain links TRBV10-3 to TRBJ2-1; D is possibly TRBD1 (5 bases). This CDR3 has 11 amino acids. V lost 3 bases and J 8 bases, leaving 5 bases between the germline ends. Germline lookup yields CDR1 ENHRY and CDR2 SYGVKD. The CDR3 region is CAISDRDEQFF. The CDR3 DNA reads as TGTGCCATCAGTGACAGGGATGAGCAGTTCTTC.

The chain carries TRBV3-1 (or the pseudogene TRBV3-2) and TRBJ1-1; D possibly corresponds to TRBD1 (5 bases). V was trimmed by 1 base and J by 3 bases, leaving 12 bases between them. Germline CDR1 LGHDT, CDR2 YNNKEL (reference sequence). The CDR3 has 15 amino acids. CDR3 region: CASSQVVGVDTEAFF. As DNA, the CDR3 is TGTGCCAGCAGCCAAGTTGTAGGGGTGGACACTGAAGCTTTCTTT.

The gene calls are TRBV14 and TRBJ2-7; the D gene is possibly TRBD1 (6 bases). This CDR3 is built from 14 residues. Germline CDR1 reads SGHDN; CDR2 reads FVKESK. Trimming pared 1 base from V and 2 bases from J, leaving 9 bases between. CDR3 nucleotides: TGTGCCAGCAGCCAAGTTGGACAGCCCTACGAGCAGTACTTC. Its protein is CASSQVGQPYEQYF.

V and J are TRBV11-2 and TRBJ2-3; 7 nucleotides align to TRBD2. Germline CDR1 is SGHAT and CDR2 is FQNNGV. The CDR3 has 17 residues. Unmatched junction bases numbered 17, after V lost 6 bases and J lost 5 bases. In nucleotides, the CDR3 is TGTGCCAGCAGAGCGACGGGACTAAACACCTCCAGAGATACGCAGTATTTT. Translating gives CASRATGLNTSRDTQYF.

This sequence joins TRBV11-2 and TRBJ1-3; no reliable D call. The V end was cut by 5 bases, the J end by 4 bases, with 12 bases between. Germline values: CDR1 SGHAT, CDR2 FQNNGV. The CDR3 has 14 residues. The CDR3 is CASSPHLQGNTIYF. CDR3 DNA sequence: TGTGCCAGCAGCCCCCACCTACAGGGAAACACCATATATTTT.

For the CDR3, the DNA is TGTGCCAGCAGCCGGGCTCCCTCCTACGAGCAGTACGTC. Protein: CASSRAPSYEQYV. V usage is TRBV7-8 and J usage is TRBJ2-7; D call uncertain. The germline V and J ends were trimmed by 5 bases and 0 bases, with 8 bases remaining between them. This CDR3 comprises 13 residues. From germline, CDR1 is SGHVS and CDR2 FQNEAQ.

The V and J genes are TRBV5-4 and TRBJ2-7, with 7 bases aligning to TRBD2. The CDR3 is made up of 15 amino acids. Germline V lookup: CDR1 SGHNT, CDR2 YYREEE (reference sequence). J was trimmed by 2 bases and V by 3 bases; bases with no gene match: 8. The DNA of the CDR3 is TGTGCCAGCAGCTCCTTGGGGGGGAGTCCCTACGAGCAGTACGTC. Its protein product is CASSSLGGSPYEQYV.

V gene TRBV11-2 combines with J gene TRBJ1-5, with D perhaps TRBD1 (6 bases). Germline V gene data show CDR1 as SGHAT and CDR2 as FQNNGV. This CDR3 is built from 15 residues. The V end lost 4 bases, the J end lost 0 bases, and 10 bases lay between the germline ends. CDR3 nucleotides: TGTGCCAGCAGCTCCGGACAGTCTAGCAATCAGCCCCAGCATTTT. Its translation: CASSSGQSSNQPQHF.

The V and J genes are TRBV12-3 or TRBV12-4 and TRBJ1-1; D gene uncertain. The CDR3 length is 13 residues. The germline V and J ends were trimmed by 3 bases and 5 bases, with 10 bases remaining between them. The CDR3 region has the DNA TGTGCCAGCAGTTTCCTGATCGGGACTGAAGCTTTCTTT. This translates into CASSFLIGTEAFF.

Written as DNA, the CDR3 is TGTGCCAGCAGTTCCATTCAGGGCCGTTACGGAAACACCATATATTTT. Amino acid sequence: CASSSIQGRYGNTIYF. The chain is built from TRBV6-6 and TRBJ1-3; D is possibly TRBD1 (5 bases). Per the germline V gene, CDR1 is MNHNY and CDR2 is SVGAGI (reference sequence). The CDR3 length is 16 residues. With 4 bases removed from V and 4 bases from J, the gap between germline ends came to 17 bases.

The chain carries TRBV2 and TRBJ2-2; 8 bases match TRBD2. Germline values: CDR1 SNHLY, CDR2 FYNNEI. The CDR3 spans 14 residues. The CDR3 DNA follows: TGTACCACCCCACTAGCGGCGAACACCGGGGAGCTGTTTTTT. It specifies CTTPLAANTGELFF.

CDR3 sequence reads: CASSSLGQGLSGNTIYF. As DNA, the CDR3 is TGTGCCAGCAGTTCCCTGGGACAGGGCCTCTCTGGAAACACCATATATTTT. The chain recombines TRBV28 with TRBJ1-3, with 9 positions matching TRBD1. The CDR3 has 17 amino acids. Unmatched junction bases numbered 7, after V lost 4 bases and J lost 0 bases. Germline CDR1 reads MDHEN; CDR2 reads SYDVKM.

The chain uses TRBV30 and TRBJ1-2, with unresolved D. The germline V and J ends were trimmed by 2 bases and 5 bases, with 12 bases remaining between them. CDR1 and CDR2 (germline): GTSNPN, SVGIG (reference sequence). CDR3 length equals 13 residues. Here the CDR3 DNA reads TGTGCCTGGAGTTCAGGCAGTAAATATGGCTACACCTTC. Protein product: CAWSSGSKYGYTF.

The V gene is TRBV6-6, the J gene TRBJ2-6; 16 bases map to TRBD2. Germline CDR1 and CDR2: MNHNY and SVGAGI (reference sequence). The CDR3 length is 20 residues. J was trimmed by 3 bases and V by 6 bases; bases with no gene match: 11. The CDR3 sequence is CASSQPGLAGGPDGANVLTF. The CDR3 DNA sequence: TGTGCCAGCAGCCAGCCGGGACTAGCGGGGGGGCCGGATGGGGCCAACGTCCTGACTTTC.

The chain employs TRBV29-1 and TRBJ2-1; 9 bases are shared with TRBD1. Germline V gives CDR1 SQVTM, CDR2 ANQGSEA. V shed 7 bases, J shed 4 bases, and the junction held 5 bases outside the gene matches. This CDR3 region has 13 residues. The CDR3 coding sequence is TGCAGCGGCGGGACAGGGATTTACAATGAGCAGTTCTTC. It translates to CSGGTGIYNEQFF.